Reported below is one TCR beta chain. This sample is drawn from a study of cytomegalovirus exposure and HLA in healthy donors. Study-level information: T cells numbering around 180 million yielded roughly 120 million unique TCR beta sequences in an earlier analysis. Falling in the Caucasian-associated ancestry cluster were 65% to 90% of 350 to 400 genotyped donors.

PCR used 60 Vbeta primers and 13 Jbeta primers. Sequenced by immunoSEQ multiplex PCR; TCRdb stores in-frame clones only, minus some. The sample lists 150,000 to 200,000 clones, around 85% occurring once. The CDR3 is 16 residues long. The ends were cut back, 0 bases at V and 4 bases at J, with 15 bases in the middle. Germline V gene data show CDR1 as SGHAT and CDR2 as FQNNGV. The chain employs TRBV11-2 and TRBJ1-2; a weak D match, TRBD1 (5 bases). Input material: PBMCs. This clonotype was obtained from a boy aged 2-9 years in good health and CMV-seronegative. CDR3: CASSLDGEGLLYGYTF. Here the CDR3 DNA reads TGTGCCAGCAGCTTAGATGGTGAGGGACTACTCTATGGCTACACCTTC.